The 8 T cell receptor beta chains presented below share a single source sample, sequenced in a study of shared clonotypes between healthy human individuals. This table comes from immunoSEQ multiplex PCR, and its TCRdb copy is limited to in-frame clones, with some not included. The data contain about 380,000 clones, roughly 96% of them singletons. The sample comprised memory CD8+ T cells sorted from blood. The sample's subset: CD45RO+ cells pooled with CCR7-negative TemRA cells. The receptor source for this set is a man aged 30-40 years in good health.

This chain joins TRBV18 and TRBJ2-7, with D possibly matching TRBD2 (5 bases). Germline loops: CDR1 KGHSH, CDR2 LQKENI. CDR3 length: 16 residues. V was trimmed by 3 bases and J by 0 bases, leaving 15 bases between them. The CDR3 reads CASSPHAEAFSYEQYF. As DNA, the CDR3 is TGTGCCAGCTCACCTCACGCGGAGGCCTTCTCCTACGAGCAGTACTTC.

The chain couples TRBV6-1 to TRBJ2-7; TRBD1 or TRBD2 may be the D gene (5 bases each). V lost 1 base, J lost 3 bases, and 19 bases lay in between. From germline, CDR1 is MNHNS and CDR2 SASEGT. The length of the CDR3 is 17 residues. This CDR3 reads CASSEENRWERGYEQYF. As DNA, the CDR3 is TGTGCCAGCAGTGAAGAAAACAGGTGGGAGAGAGGCTACGAGCAGTACTTC.

The CDR3 loop is CASSFGDRLNQPQHF. DNA of the CDR3: TGTGCCAGCAGCTTCGGGGACAGATTGAATCAGCCCCAGCATTTT. The chain employs TRBV7-2 and TRBJ1-5; 7 bases fit TRBD1. The V and J ends lost 3 bases and 4 bases, in that order; junction bases with no gene match: 6. Germline CDR1 SGHTA, CDR2 FQGNSA. The CDR3 spans 15 residues. The entire variable domain, with the rest obtained from reference TRBV7-2 and TRBJ1-5, is as follows: GAGVSQSPSNKVTEKGKDVELRCDPISGHTALYWYRQSLGQGLEFLIYFQGNSAPDKSGLPSDRFSAERTGGSVSTLTIQRTQQEDSAVYLCASSFGDRLNQPQHFGDGTRLSIL.

This sequence joins TRBV9 and TRBJ1-4; TRBD1 aligns across 8 bases. The CDR3 spans 15 residues. In germline, CDR1 is SGDLS, CDR2 YYNGEE. V dropped 2 bases and J dropped 3; count of bases not matched to a gene: 3. The CDR3 sequence: CASSVGTGSNEKLFF. As DNA, the CDR3 is TGTGCCAGCAGCGTGGGGACAGGTTCTAATGAAAAACTGTTTTTT.

This clone was seen once. The rearrangement joins TRBV18 to TRBJ2-3; 7 positions match TRBD2. V lost 3 bases, J lost 2 bases, and 5 bases stayed unmatched. There are 15 residues in the CDR3. CDR1 KGHSH and CDR2 LQKENI come from the germline V gene. CDR3: CASSPGGGPTDTQYF. The CDR3 DNA sequence: TGTGCCAGCTCACCCGGCGGGGGTCCCACAGATACGCAGTATTTT.

The chain links TRBV7-9 to TRBJ2-1, with D perhaps matching TRBD1 or TRBD2 (5 bases each). V lost 7 bases, J lost 2 bases, and 15 bases lay in between. Germline values: CDR1 SEHNR, CDR2 FQNEAQ (reference sequence). The CDR3 contains 15 residues. CDR3 sequence (DNA): TGTGCCAGCACCATGGGGGATACCACCTACAATGAGCAGTTCTTC. It translates to CASTMGDTTYNEQFF. Combining the CDR3 with reference TRBV7-9 and TRBJ2-1 gives the whole variable domain DTGVSQNPRHKITKRGQNVTFRCDPISEHNRLYWYRQTLGQGPEFLTYFQNEAQLEKSRLLSDRFSAERPKGSFSTLEIQRTEQGDSAMYLCASTMGDTTYNEQFFGPGTRLTVL.

The chain couples TRBV5-4 to TRBJ1-2, with D unclear. Germline loops: CDR1 SGHNT, CDR2 YYREEE (reference sequence). Trimming cost V 4 bases and J 1 base, with 8 bases left between them. CDR3 length: 13 residues. CDR3 bases: TGTGCCAGCAGCGCCGACAATAACTATGGCTACACCTTC. This translates into CASSADNNYGYTF.

The CDR3 loop is CASSKDNYIQYF. CDR3 nucleotide sequence: TGTGCCAGTAGCAAGGACAATTACATTCAGTACTTC. V gene TRBV19 combines with J gene TRBJ2-4, with D perhaps matching TRBD1 (5 bases). This CDR3 contains 12 residues. Trimming stripped 6 bases from V and 8 bases from J, with 11 bases between. The germline gives CDR1 LNHDA, CDR2 SQIVND (reference sequence). Variable domain in full (rest from reference TRBV19 and TRBJ2-4): DGGITQSPKYLFRKEGQNVTLSCEQNLNHDAMYWYRQDPGQGLRLIYYSQIVNDFQKGDIAEGYSVSREKKESFPLTVTSAQKNPTAFYLCASSKDNYIQYFGAGTRLSVL.